This T cell receptor beta chain emerged from a study of shared T cell receptors in the human thymus. V shed 2 bases, J shed 0 bases, and the junction held 4 bases outside the gene matches. CDR3 length: 15 residues. Germline-derived CDR1 and CDR2 are SGDLS and YYNGEE. TCRdb's table, derived via immunoSEQ multiplex PCR, lists solely in-frame clones and lacks some. The sample has about 500,000 clones, approximately 80% seen once; the top ten hold 0.013%. This clone was seen only a few times. These data also formed part of another study, on human thymus T cells. That paper adds: Corrective cardiac operations yielded the resected thymus tissue. Thymic and blood repertoires seemed to favor certain V and J genes. What related research reported was that thymic repertoires overlapped highly among unrelated individuals.

This clonotype was obtained from a boy in the first two years of life with a congenital heart defect. The chain links TRBV9 to TRBJ2-7; TRBD1 aligns across 8 bases. Sequenced sample: thymocytes. CDR3 bases: TGTGCCAGCAGCGTTGGACAGGGCCCCTCCTACGAGCAGTACTTC. Amino acids: CASSVGQGPSYEQYF.